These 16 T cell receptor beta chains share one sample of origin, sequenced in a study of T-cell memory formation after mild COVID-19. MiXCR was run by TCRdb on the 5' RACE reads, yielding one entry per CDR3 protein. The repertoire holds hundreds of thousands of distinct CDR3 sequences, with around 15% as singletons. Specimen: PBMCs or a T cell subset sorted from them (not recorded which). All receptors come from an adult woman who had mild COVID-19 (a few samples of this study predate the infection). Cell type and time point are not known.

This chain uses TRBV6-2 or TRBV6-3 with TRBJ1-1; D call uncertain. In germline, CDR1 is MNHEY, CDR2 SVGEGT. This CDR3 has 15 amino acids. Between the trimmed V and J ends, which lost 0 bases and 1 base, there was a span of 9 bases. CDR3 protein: CASSYSPGENTEAFF. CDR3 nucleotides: TGTGCCAGCAGTTACTCGCCAGGAGAGAACACTGAAGCTTTCTTT.

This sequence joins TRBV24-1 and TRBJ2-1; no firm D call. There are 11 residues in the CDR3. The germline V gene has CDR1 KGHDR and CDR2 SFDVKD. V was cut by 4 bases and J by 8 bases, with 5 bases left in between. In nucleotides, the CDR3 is TGTGCCACCAGTGAGGTCTATGAGCAGTTCTTC. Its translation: CATSEVYEQFF.

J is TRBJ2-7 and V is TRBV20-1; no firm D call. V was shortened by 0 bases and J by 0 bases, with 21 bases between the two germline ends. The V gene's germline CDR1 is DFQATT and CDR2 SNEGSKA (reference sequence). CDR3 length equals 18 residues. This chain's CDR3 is CSARDTVLDGLSSYEQYF. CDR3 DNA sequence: TGCAGTGCTAGAGATACGGTACTTGACGGGCTGAGCTCCTACGAGCAGTACTTC.

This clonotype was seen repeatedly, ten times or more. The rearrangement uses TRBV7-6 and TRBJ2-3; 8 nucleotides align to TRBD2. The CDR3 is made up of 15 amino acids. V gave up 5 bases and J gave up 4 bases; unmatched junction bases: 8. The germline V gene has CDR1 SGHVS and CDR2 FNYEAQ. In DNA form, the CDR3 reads TGTGCCAGCAGCCCTCAAGCGGGAGCGGCAGATACGCAGTATTTT. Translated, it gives CASSPQAGAADTQYF.

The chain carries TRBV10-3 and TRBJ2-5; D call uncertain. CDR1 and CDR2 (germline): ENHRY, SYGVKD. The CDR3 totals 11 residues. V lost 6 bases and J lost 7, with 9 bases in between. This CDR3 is CAISGNGTQYF. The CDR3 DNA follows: TGTGCCATCAGCGGTAATGGGACCCAGTACTTC.

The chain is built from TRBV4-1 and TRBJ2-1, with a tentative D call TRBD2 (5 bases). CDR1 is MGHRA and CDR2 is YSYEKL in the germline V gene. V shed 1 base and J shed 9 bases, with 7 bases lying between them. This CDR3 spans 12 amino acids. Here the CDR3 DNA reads TGCGCCAGCAGCCAAGGGAGGAGTGAGCAGTTCTTC. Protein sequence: CASSQGRSEQFF.

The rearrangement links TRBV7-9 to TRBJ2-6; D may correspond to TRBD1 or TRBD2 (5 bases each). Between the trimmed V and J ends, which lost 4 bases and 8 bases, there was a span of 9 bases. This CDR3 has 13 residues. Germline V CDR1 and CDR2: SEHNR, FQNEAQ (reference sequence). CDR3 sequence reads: CASSSQGPNVLTF. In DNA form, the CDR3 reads TGTGCCAGCAGCTCTCAGGGACCCAACGTCCTGACTTTC.

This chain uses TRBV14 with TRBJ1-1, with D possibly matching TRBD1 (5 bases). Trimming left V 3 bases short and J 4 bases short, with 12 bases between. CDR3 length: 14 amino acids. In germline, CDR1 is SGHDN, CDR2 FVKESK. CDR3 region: CASSHRAGGTEAFF. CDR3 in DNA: TGTGCCAGCAGCCACAGGGCGGGCGGCACTGAAGCTTTCTTT.

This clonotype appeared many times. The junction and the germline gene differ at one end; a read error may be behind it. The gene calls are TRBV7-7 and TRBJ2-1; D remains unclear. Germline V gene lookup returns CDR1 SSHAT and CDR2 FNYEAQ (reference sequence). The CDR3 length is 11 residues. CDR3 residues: CASSTPHEQFF. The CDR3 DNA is TGTGCTAGCAGCACCCCCCATGAGCAGTTCTTC.

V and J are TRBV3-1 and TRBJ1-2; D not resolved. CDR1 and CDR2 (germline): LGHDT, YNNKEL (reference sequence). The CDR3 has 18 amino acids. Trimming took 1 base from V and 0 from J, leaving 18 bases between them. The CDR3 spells CASSQGRSSRGANYGYTF. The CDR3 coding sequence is TGTGCCAGCAGCCAAGGACGAAGCTCGCGGGGAGCTAACTATGGCTACACCTTC.

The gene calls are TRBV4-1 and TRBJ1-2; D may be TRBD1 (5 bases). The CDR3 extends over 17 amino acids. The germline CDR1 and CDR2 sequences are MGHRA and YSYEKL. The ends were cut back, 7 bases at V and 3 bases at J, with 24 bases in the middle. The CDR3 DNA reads TGCGCCAGCACCAGGGTGGTGGCTCAGGGCTTGGACTATGGCTACACCTTC. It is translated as CASTRVVAQGLDYGYTF.

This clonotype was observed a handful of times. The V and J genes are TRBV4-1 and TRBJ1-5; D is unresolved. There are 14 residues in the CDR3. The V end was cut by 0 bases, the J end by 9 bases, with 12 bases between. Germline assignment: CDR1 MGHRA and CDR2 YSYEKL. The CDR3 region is CASSQEDEARPQHF. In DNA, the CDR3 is TGCGCCAGCAGCCAAGAGGACGAGGCGAGGCCCCAGCATTTT.

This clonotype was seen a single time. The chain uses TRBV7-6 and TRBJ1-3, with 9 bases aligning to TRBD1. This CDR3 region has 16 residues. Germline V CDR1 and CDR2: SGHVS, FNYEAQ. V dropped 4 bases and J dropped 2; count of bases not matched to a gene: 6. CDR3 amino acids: CASSSPYRGPGNTIYF. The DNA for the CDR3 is TGTGCCAGCAGCTCACCGTACAGGGGGCCTGGAAACACCATATATTTT.

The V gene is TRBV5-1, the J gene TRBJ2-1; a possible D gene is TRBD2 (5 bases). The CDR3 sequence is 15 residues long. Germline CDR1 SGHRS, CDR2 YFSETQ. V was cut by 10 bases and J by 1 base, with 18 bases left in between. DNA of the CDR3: TGCGCCTCTACCGACGGGGAAGGATCCTACAATGAGCAGTTCTTC. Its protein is CASTDGEGSYNEQFF.

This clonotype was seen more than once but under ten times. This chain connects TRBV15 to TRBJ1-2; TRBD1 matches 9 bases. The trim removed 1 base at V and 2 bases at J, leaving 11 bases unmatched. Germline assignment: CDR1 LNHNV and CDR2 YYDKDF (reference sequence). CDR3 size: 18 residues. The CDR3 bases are TGTGCCACCAGCAGAGCTGGACCCCGGACAGGGGAAAACTATGGCTACACCTTC. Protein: CATSRAGPRTGENYGYTF.

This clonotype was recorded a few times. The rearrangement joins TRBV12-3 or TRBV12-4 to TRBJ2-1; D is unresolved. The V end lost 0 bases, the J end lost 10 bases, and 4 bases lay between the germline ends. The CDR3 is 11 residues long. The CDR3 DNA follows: TGTGCCAGCAGTTTAGCGTGGGAGCAGTTCTTC. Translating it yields CASSLAWEQFF.